Below, 20 T cell receptor beta chains from the same sample are listed, as sequenced in a study of cytomegalovirus exposure and HLA in healthy donors. A multiplex PCR was run with 60 Vbeta primers and 13 Jbeta primers. Clones were sequenced by immunoSEQ multiplex PCR, and TCRdb holds only the in-frame ones, with some missing. Of about 160,000 clones in the sample, 68% were seen once. The sample consisted of PBMCs. The receptors here all came from a man in his fifties or sixties in good health and CMV-seronegative.

A single count supports this clone. The gene calls are TRBV9 and TRBJ2-3, with D perhaps matching TRBD2 (5 bases). CDR3 length equals 14 residues. CDR1 and CDR2 (germline): SGDLS, YYNGEE. V lost 4 bases to trimming and J lost 6 bases, with 15 bases between them. The CDR3 bases are TGTGCCAGCAGCCCGTCGGGCGGGCGGGATACGCAGTATTTT. As protein: CASSPSGGRDTQYF. Based on the CDR3 plus reference TRBV9 and TRBJ2-3, the full variable domain is DSGVTQTPKHLITATGQRVTLRCSPRSGDLSVYWYQQSLDQGLQFLIQYYNGEERAKGNILERFSAQQFPDLHSELNLSSLELGDSALYFCASSPSGGRDTQYFGPGTRLTVL.

The count of this clone is one. V and J are TRBV6-1 and TRBJ1-5; D ambiguous. Germline CDR1 is MNHNS and CDR2 is SASEGT. V was trimmed by 1 base and J by 9 bases, leaving 13 bases between them. CDR3 size: 14 residues. Here the CDR3 DNA reads TGTGCCAGCAGTGAAGACTTGGCGGTATGGCCCCAGCATTTT. It encodes CASSEDLAVWPQHF.

This chain links TRBV4-1 with TRBJ1-2; unclear D gene. The germline gives CDR1 MGHRA, CDR2 YSYEKL. V lost 3 bases, J lost 2 bases, and 13 bases lay in between. This CDR3 spans 15 amino acids. The CDR3 DNA reads as TGCGCCAGCAGCCACGCCACTAACGACAACTATGGCTACACCTTC. Amino acid sequence: CASSHATNDNYGYTF.

The V gene is TRBV4-1, the J gene TRBJ1-6; TRBD1 might be the D (5 bases). CDR1 and CDR2 from the germline V gene are MGHRA and YSYEKL. This CDR3 is 16 amino acids long. The germline V and J ends were trimmed by 8 bases and 6 bases, with 20 bases remaining between them. CDR3 protein: CASALTEGFVNSPLHF. DNA of the CDR3: TGCGCCAGCGCTCTGACGGAGGGGTTCGTTAATTCACCCCTCCACTTT.

The gene calls are TRBV13 and TRBJ2-4; 7 bases match TRBD2. From germline, CDR1 is PRHDT and CDR2 FYEKMQ (reference sequence). The CDR3 contains 16 residues. J gave up 6 bases and V 4 bases, and 12 bases lay outside the gene matches. The CDR3 nucleotides read TGTGCCAGCAGCTCTCGGGCCTTGTCGGGGGGAAACATTCAGTACTTC. Its protein is CASSSRALSGGNIQYF.

The chain links TRBV7-9 to TRBJ1-2; 7 bases fit TRBD1. There are 14 residues in the CDR3. V shed 5 bases, J shed 4 bases, and the junction held 7 bases outside the gene matches. CDR1 is SEHNR and CDR2 is FQNEAQ in the germline V gene (reference sequence). CDR3 bases: TGTGCCAGCAGCCGCATACAGGGGATCTATGGCTACACCTTC. Residues: CASSRIQGIYGYTF.

The V gene is TRBV19, the J gene TRBJ2-7, with a tentative D call TRBD1 (5 bases). V lost 4 bases and J lost 5, with 18 bases in between. CDR1 and CDR2 (germline): LNHDA, SQIVND (reference sequence). The CDR3 covers 15 residues. For the CDR3, the DNA is TGTGCCAGTAGTAACCAGGGTTATTTTCAAAACGAGCAGTACTTC. This gives the protein CASSNQGYFQNEQYF.

Of note for this clone: Other DNA variants within this sample encode the same CDR3. The rearrangement joins TRBV5-1 to TRBJ1-5; TRBD1 might be the D (6 bases). Between the trimmed V and J ends, which lost 0 bases and 1 base, there was a span of 8 bases. Germline values: CDR1 SGHRS, CDR2 YFSETQ. The CDR3 has 15 amino acids. This CDR3 is CASSLEGVSNQPQHF. DNA of the CDR3: TGCGCCAGCAGCTTGGAGGGGGTCAGCAATCAGCCCCAGCATTTT.

The rearrangement uses TRBV5-1 and TRBJ2-1; tentatively, D is TRBD1 (6 bases). Germline-derived CDR1 and CDR2 are SGHRS and YFSETQ. The CDR3 covers 16 residues. Trimming took 5 bases from V and 3 from J, leaving 18 bases between them. The CDR3 DNA is TGCGCCAGCAGACAGGGTCAAAGGCAAAGCTACAATGAGCAGTTCTTC. Translating it yields CASRQGQRQSYNEQFF.

V is TRBV7-9 and J is TRBJ2-5; no reliable D call. Germline V gene sequence: CDR1 SEHNR, CDR2 FQNEAQ (reference sequence). Trimming removed 3 bases from V and 3 bases from J, with 5 bases in between. CDR3 length equals 12 residues. The CDR3 sequence is CASSFPEETQYF. CDR3 DNA: TGTGCCAGCAGCTTTCCAGAAGAGACCCAGTACTTC.

This chain uses TRBV2 with TRBJ2-3, with 7 bases matching TRBD1. Losses at the gene ends were 5 bases for V and 2 bases for J; bases not matched to a gene: 7. The germline CDR1 and CDR2 sequences are SNHLY and FYNNEI. The CDR3 is 15 amino acids. The CDR3 region is CASSLDRADTDTQYF. The CDR3 bases are TGTGCCAGCAGTTTAGACAGGGCTGACACAGATACGCAGTATTTT.

The chain recombines TRBV7-2 with TRBJ2-7; D gene unclear. V was pared by 3 bases and J by 1 base, with 7 bases between. CDR1 and CDR2 from the germline V gene are SGHTA and FQGNSA. The CDR3 is 13 residues long. CDR3 residues: CASSFQVSYEQYF. The CDR3 DNA reads as TGTGCCAGCAGCTTCCAGGTGTCCTACGAGCAGTACTTC. The entire variable domain, with the rest obtained from reference TRBV7-2 and TRBJ2-7, is as follows: GAGVSQSPSNKVTEKGKDVELRCDPISGHTALYWYRQSLGQGLEFLIYFQGNSAPDKSGLPSDRFSAERTGGSVSTLTIQRTQQEDSAVYLCASSFQVSYEQYFGPGTRLTVT.

V and J are TRBV19 and TRBJ1-6; 9 bases line up with TRBD1. V lost 6 bases to trimming and J lost 7 bases; unmatched junction nucleotides: 13. Germline CDR1 reads LNHDA; CDR2 reads SQIVND (reference sequence). The CDR3 spans 17 residues. The CDR3 DNA reads as TGTGCCAGTAGGCCTCGGGACAGGGCGAATGCGAATTCACCCCTCCACTTT. Translating gives CASRPRDRANANSPLHF.

The V gene is TRBV28, the J gene TRBJ1-1; 8 bases align to TRBD1. Germline trimming cut 6 bases from V and 11 bases from J; bases unmatched to any gene: 11. In germline, CDR1 is MDHEN, CDR2 SYDVKM. The CDR3 runs to 13 residues. The CDR3 here is CASRDRGPMSAFF. Here the CDR3 DNA reads TGTGCCAGCAGAGACAGGGGTCCCATGTCGGCTTTCTTT.

The chain links TRBV5-1 to TRBJ2-5, with TRBD1 identical over 8 bases. The V gene end was trimmed by 4 bases and the J gene end by 5 bases; junction bases not matched to a gene: 10. This CDR3 contains 15 residues. CDR1 and CDR2 (germline): SGHRS, YFSETQ. The DNA for the CDR3 is TGCGCCAGCAGCCTCTCGGACAGGGTGTTGGAGACCCAGTACTTC. This sequence encodes CASSLSDRVLETQYF.

Here the CDR3 DNA reads TGTGCCATCAACGCGGGACCCCGGAGGAGCACAGATACGCAGTATTTT. Translated, it gives CAINAGPRRSTDTQYF. The chain uses TRBV10-3 and TRBJ2-3; a weak D match, TRBD2 (6 bases). Germline CDR1 and CDR2: ENHRY and SYGVKD. V lost 7 bases, J lost 0 bases, and 17 bases lay in between. The CDR3 spans 16 residues.

This sequence joins TRBV12-2 and TRBJ1-4; TRBD1 reflects the table's D call only, with no check against the DNA. TRBV12-2 is designated a pseudogene. The CDR3 runs to 15 residues. The CDR3 loop is CASRLDPATNEKLFF. The CDR3 DNA sequence: TGTGCAAGTCGCTTAGATCCAGCAACTAATGAAAAACTGTTTTTT.

The J gene is TRBJ2-7, the V gene TRBV6-1; perhaps TRBD2 as D (7 bases). Trimming took 0 bases from V and 2 from J, leaving 11 bases between them. The CDR3 covers 15 residues. CDR1 is MNHNS, CDR2 SASEGT, per germline. The CDR3 DNA follows: TGTGCCAGCAGTGAAGCGGGGGGGACACCCTACGAGCAGTACTTC. Translation: CASSEAGGTPYEQYF.

The V and J genes are TRBV28 and TRBJ1-6; 10 bases fit TRBD1. Germline values: CDR1 MDHEN, CDR2 SYDVKM. V lost 8 bases to trimming and J lost 9 bases; unmatched junction nucleotides: 13. The CDR3 contains 16 residues. The CDR3 region is CASSLFRGTGVSPLHF. Here the CDR3 DNA reads TGTGCCAGCTCCCTATTTAGAGGGACAGGGGTTTCACCCCTCCACTTT.

The chain joins TRBV11-2 to TRBJ2-2; 9 positions match TRBD1. Germline CDR1 SGHAT, CDR2 FQNNGV. Losses at the gene ends were 3 bases for V and 7 bases for J; bases not matched to a gene: 6. This CDR3 region has 15 residues. The DNA for the CDR3 is TGTGCCAGCAGCTTTACAGGGGGCTACGGCGGGGAGCTGTTTTTT. It is translated as CASSFTGGYGGELFF.